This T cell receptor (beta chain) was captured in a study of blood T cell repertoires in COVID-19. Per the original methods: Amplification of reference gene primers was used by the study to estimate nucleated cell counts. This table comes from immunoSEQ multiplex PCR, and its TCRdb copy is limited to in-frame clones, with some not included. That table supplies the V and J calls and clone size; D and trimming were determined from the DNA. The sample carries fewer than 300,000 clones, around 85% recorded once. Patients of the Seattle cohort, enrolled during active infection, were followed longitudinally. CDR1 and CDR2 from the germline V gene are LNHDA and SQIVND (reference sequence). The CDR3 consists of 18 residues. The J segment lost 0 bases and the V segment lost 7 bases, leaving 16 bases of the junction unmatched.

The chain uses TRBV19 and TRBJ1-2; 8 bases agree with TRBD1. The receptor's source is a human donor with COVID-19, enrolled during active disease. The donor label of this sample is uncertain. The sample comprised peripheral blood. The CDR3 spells CASTSRQGNTPSNYGYTF. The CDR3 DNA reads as TGTGCCAGTACCTCACGACAGGGGAATACCCCATCTAACTATGGCTACACCTTC.